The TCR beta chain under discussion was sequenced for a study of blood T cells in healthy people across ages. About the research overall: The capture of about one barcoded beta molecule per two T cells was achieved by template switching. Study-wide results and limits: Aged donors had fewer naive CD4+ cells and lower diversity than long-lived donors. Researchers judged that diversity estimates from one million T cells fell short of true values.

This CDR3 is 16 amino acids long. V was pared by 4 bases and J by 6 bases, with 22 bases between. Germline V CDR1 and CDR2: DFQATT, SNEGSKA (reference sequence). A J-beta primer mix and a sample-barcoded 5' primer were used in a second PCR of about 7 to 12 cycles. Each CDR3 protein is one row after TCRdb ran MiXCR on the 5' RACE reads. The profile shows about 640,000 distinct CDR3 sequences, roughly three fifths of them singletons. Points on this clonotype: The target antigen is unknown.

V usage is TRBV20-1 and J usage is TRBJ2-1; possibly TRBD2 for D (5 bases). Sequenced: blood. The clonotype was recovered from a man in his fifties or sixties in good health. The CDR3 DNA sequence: TGCAGTGCTAACCCCCGTACTAGGTCCGCGTCCAATGAGCAGTTCTTC. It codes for CSANPRTRSASNEQFF.